The text below deals with one TCR beta chain. Germline-derived CDR1 and CDR2 are SGHNT and YYREEE (reference sequence). The CDR3 is 16 amino acids. V lost 3 bases and J 1 base, leaving 16 bases between the germline ends. Measured with immunoSEQ multiplex PCR; TCRdb has only the in-frame clones, and not every one. The sample records tens of thousands of clones, around 93% being singletons. The data were obtained in a study of technical replicates of blood from a handful of donors. The rearrangement links TRBV5-4 to TRBJ1-1, with TRBD1 as a possible D gene (5 bases). The receptor was isolated from a human donor in good health. The sample comprised T cells isolated from PBMCs. The CDR3 spells CASSSFPGGGNTEAFF. The CDR3 nucleotides are TGTGCCAGCAGCTCGTTCCCCGGGGGAGGGAACACTGAAGCTTTCTTT.